This T cell receptor beta chain was profiled in a study of blood T cells in healthy people across ages. CDR1 and CDR2 from the germline V gene are DFQATT and SNEGSKA (reference sequence). This CDR3 spans 15 amino acids. In this sample, this clonotype turned up a few times. A second about 7 to 11 cycle PCR used barcoded and J-beta primers. Each CDR3 protein is one row after TCRdb ran MiXCR on the 5' RACE reads. The sample contains roughly 1,100,000 distinct CDR3 sequences, approximately 25% of which appear only once. In addition, the sample was reused for a study of T cells of mothers and their children. This second report adds: Samples were obtained from a few healthy Caucasian mothers and their six children.

The clonotype was recovered from a girl aged 2 to 9 in good health. Sequencing was carried out using blood. The chain carries TRBV20-1 and TRBJ2-5; D is undetermined. The better agreement between TRBJ2-1 and the DNA end casts doubt on the J call. CDR3 nucleotide sequence: TGCAGTGCTAGAGATCATCTCAGGACCTACAATGAGCAGTTCTTC. This gives the protein CSARDHLRTYNEQFF.